The sequence of this TCR beta chain was determined in a study of T-cell reconstitution after alpha-beta-depleted transplantation in children (dated by TCRdb to the mid-2010s). With respect to the entire study: T-cell immune reconstitution after TCRalphabeta/CD19-depleted allogeneic hematopoietic cell transplantation in children was quantitatively tracked in the study by means of TCR repertoire profiling.

As to this clonotype: Its antigen remains undetermined. No much larger clone exists at a distance of one base, and base qualities are not known.

The protocol used for the library was PCR. TCRdb records Illumina HiSeq 2500 as the sequencer. TCR library preparation used molecular barcoding, with unique molecular identifiers applied to normalize quantification of the TCRbeta repertoire. The public reads were run again by TCRdb, first through fastp at Q25 and then through MiXCR, and only productive beta chains were kept. Identical CDR3 proteins give one entry, which carries the most common genes and DNA. The sample has some 490,000 distinct CDR3 sequences on record, under 15% of them singletons. The ten most abundant clones make up over 5.5% of the sample. Trimming takes 5 bases from V and 5 bases from J, and the germline ends sit 13 bases apart. CDR1 and CDR2 (SGHVS, FNYEAQ) derive from the germline V gene. The CDR3 has 13 amino acids, counting the end cysteine and phenylalanine. Of all the DNA, just the CDR3 is kept, 39 bases in frame from base 1.

The rearranged segments are TRBV7-6 and TRBJ2-7; the D gene cannot be named for sure. This receptor was identified in a human donor who donated a stem cell graft to a child with combined immunodeficiency. Source: PBMCs from the stem cell graft donor, taken from the stem cell graft. The CDR3 amino acid sequence is: CASSAPGSNEQYF. At the DNA level, the sequence is TGTGCCAGCAGCGCGCCAGGTTCCAACGAGCAGTACTTC.